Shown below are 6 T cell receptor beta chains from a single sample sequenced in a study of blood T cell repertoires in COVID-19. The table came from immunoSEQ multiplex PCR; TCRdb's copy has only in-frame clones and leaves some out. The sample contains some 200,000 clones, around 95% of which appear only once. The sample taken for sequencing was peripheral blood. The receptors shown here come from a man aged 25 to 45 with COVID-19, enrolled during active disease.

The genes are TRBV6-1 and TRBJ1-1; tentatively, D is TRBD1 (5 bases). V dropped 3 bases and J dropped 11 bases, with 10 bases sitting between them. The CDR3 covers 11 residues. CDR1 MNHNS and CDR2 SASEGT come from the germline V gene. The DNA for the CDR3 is TGTGCCAGCAGTGAGGGGACTGGGGCTTTCTTT. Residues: CASSEGTGAFF.

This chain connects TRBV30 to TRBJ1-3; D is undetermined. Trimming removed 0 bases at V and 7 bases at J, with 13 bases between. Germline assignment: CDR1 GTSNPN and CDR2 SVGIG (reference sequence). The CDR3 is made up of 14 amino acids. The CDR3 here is CAWSVQGGSNTIYF. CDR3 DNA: TGTGCCTGGAGTGTACAAGGAGGAAGCAACACCATATATTTT.

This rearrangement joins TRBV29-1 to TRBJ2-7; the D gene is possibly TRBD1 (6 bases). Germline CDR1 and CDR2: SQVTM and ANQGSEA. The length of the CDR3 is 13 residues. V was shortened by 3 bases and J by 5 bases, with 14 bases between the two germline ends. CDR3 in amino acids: CSVDRRGSHEQYF. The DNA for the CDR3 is TGCAGCGTTGATCGCAGGGGTAGTCACGAGCAGTACTTC.

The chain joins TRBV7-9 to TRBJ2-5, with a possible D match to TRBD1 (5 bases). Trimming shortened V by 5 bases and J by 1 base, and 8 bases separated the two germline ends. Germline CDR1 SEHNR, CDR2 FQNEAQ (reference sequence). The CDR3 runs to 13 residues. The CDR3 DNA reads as TGTGCCAGCAGCACCCAGGGCCAAGAGACCCAGTACTTC. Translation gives CASSTQGQETQYF.

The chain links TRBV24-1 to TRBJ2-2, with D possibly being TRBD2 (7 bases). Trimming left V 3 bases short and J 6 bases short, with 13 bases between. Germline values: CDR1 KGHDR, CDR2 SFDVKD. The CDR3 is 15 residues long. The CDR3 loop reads CATSDGAGAAGELFF. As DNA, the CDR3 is TGTGCCACCAGTGATGGGGCGGGGGCGGCCGGGGAGCTGTTTTTT.

CDR3 amino acids: CASSRPDRGGTEAFF. CDR3 sequence (DNA): TGTGCCAGCAGCCGTCCAGACAGGGGTGGTACTGAAGCTTTCTTT. The V call is TRBV7-9, the J call TRBJ1-1; 8 positions agree with TRBD1. CDR1 is SEHNR and CDR2 is FQNEAQ in the germline V gene (reference sequence). The CDR3 consists of 15 residues. With 5 bases clipped from V and 5 bases from J, the junction kept 10 bases outside the gene matches.